This TCR beta chain was captured by sequencing in a study of blood T cell repertoires in COVID-19 (dated by TCRdb to the early 2020s). Concerning the study at large: Samples from collaborators originated in the United States, Italy and Spain and spanned both the acute and convalescent phases of COVID-19. Sample metadata almost always included a de-identified subject ID, COVID-19 status, age in years and sex. The repertoires were released in a freely available public database intended as a resource for research on the immune response to SARS-CoV-2. The prospective study material was composed of cDNA or gDNA derived from T cells, B-cell-depleted T cells, or PBMCs. Samples came from the ongoing ImmuneRACE study (first 160 participants) plus 1,254 subjects from 6 global collaborators. Where HLA class I and class II types were available, the types were taken from metadata supplied by the sample provider, not from assay-based typing. Deeply sampled blood TCRbeta repertoires from subjects exposed to, actively infected with, or recovered from COVID-19 were included in the dataset.

The immunoSEQ Assay, a bias-controlled multiplex PCR, was used to amplify TCRbeta CDR3 regions from genomic DNA. The original pipeline was this. Within the assay, amplification of reference gene primers was used to estimate how many nucleated cells each sample contained. To quantify the absolute abundance of each unique TCRbeta CDR3 rearrangement, sequence reads were collapsed and filtered. Productive Simpson clonality was computed per sample as the square root of Simpson's diversity index over productive rearrangements. TCRdb provides this immuneACCESS table in a form limited to in-frame rearrangements. Some clones are lacking; in checked studies, under half of them reflect an unresolved V gene, and why the rest are absent is not known. The DNA gave D and trimming, while V, J and clone size come from that table. The sample table shows around 340,000 clones, and about nine tenths are seen once. In total, the top ten clones hold 0.85% to 1.3% of the sample.

Enrolling through a virtual design, the prospective study's participants ranged in age from roughly 18 to 89 years and lived across 24 United States geographic areas. In the prospective study, cohorts were assigned on the basis of participant-reported clinical history obtained from a screening survey and a study questionnaire. Exposed participants had been in contact with someone with a PCR-confirmed or clinician-diagnosed COVID-19 case within 2 weeks of study entry. In the prospective study, whole blood, serum and a nasopharyngeal or oropharyngeal swab were collected from each participant by mobile phlebotomists. Prospective study participants could optionally give additional blood draws and questionnaires over an approximately two-month period. Prospective study blood samples were shipped either frozen or at room temperature before DNA extraction. The study at large found these results: How much clinical and demographic metadata was included differed by source and by participant, and the metadata was provided uncurated.

Including the terminal cysteine and phenylalanine, the CDR3 comprises 15 residues. Just the 45-base CDR3 DNA is kept, in frame starting at base 1. V sheds 5 bases and J sheds 3 bases, leaving 17 bases between their ends. CDR1 and CDR2, per the germline V gene (reference sequence), are GTSNPN and SVGIG. In regard to this clone: Its antigen remains undetermined. Within one base of it there is no much larger clone, and no base qualities were kept.

The sequence was obtained from a woman in her twenties or thirties who had been exposed to COVID-19. Sequenced material: PBMCs or T cells enriched from blood (not recorded which). The rearranged segments are TRBV30 and TRBJ1-5; the D segment could be TRBD1, given 5 matching bases. The nucleotide sequence reads as follows: TGTGCCTGGCAACCGGGACTAACGAACAATCAGCCCCAGCATTTT. Its translation reads: CAWQPGLTNNQPQHF. Full variable domain (CDR3 extended with the reference TRBV30 and TRBJ1-5 proteins): SQTIHQWPATLVQPVGSPLSLECTVEGTSNPNLYWYRQAAGRGLQLLFYSVGIGQISSEVPQNLSASRPQDRQFILSSKKLLLSDSGFYLCAWQPGLTNNQPQHFGDGTRLSIL.